This TCR beta chain was sequenced in a study of CD8+CD57+ T cells in acquired aplastic anemia. The wider study: DNA per sorted CD4+ or CD8+ sample ranged 0.2 to 27.4 ug, averaging around 3.2 ug. For CD4+ cells, healthy donors had an average of approximately 10 million reads. Study observations and caveats: Patients and controls shared roughly 31 CD8+ CDR3 sequences, highly expressed in patients. Patients did not significantly differ from controls in CD8+ Simpson's diversity.

The germline V and J ends were trimmed by 0 bases and 3 bases, with 14 bases remaining between them. CDR3 length equals 16 residues. Looked up from germline, CDR1 is SGDLS and CDR2 is YYNGEE. This clonotype was seen repeatedly, ten times or more. Its specificity is not known. According to the study, genomic DNA was the template for TCR beta VDJ and CDR3 profiling. TCRdb reprocessed the reads via MiXCR and lists one record per CDR3 protein. The sample records about 180,000 distinct CDR3 sequences, 35% to 50% being singletons. Sequences were obtained from sorted CD4+, CD8+, or CD8+CD57+ T cells (not recorded which) from PBMCs. The chain employs TRBV9 and TRBJ2-3; D is perhaps TRBD2 (5 bases). The clonotype comes from a human donor in good health. For the CDR3, the DNA is TGTGCCAGCAGCGTAGATGGAGGCAGTTCAACAGATACGCAGTATTTT. Residues: CASSVDGGSSTDTQYF.